The T cell receptor (beta chain) described here comes from a study of CD8 T cells in ankylosing spondylitis. Study findings and constraints: Made up of 7 to 9 highly homologous variants, a TCR beta motif appeared characteristic of ankylosing spondylitis blood.

V lost 4 bases and J lost 2, with 6 bases in between. Germline lookup yields CDR1 SQVTM and CDR2 ANQGSEA. The CDR3 spans 12 residues. This clonotype was detected only a few times. Its antigen is still unknown. In TCRdb, the 5' RACE reads were re-called with MiXCR into one record per CDR3 protein. This repertoire shows roughly 400,000 distinct CDR3 sequences, about 22% found once; its top ten account for about a sixth. The origin of this receptor is a male donor with ankylosing spondylitis. The genes are TRBV29-1 and TRBJ1-5, with D unclear. Sequencing used blood, either unsorted or a sorted T cell fraction (not recorded which). The CDR3 coding sequence is TGCAGCGTTGGTATGGGCAATCAGCCCCAGCATTTT. Its translation is CSVGMGNQPQHF.